Shown below are 10 T cell receptor beta chains from a single sample sequenced in a study of blood T cell repertoires in COVID-19. Profiled with immunoSEQ multiplex PCR; TCRdb holds only in-frame clones, not every one. The sample records 310,000 or so clones, approximately 90% being singletons. The sequenced sample was PBMCs or T cells enriched from blood (not recorded which). The source of these receptors is a woman in her forties who had recovered from COVID-19.

This chain uses TRBV5-1 with TRBJ2-3, with D tentatively TRBD2 (6 bases). CDR1 SGHRS and CDR2 YFSETQ come from the germline V gene. The CDR3 totals 16 residues. The V end was cut by 0 bases, the J end by 2 bases, with 13 bases between. DNA for the CDR3: TGCGCCAGCAGCTTGGCCGGGGGAGCGAACACAGATACGCAGTATTTT. It translates to CASSLAGGANTDTQYF.

A single count supports this clone. The chain links TRBV20-1 to TRBJ1-5, with 9 bases aligning to TRBD1. The trim removed 3 bases at V and 6 bases at J, leaving 9 bases unmatched. The CDR3 loop spans 15 amino acids. In germline, CDR1 is DFQATT, CDR2 SNEGSKA (reference sequence). CDR3 residues: CSASFTGQGSQPQHF. Written as DNA, the CDR3 is TGCAGTGCTAGTTTCACCGGACAGGGGAGTCAGCCCCAGCATTTT.

The chain is built from TRBV9 and TRBJ2-7, with D perhaps TRBD1 (6 bases). Germline CDR1 and CDR2: SGDLS and YYNGEE. This CDR3 is 15 amino acids long. Trimming removed 7 bases at V and 0 bases at J, with 17 bases between. The DNA of the CDR3 is TGTGCCAGCGGGGGCGGCGGGTTTAGCTCCTACGAGCAGTACTTC. This encodes CASGGGGFSSYEQYF. The full variable domain, rest sourced from reference TRBV9 and TRBJ2-7, is DSGVTQTPKHLITATGQRVTLRCSPRSGDLSVYWYQQSLDQGLQFLIQYYNGEERAKGNILERFSAQQFPDLHSELNLSSLELGDSALYFCASGGGGFSSYEQYFGPGTRLTVT.

V gene TRBV2 combines with J gene TRBJ2-1, with TRBD2 identical over 8 bases. V was clipped by 4 bases and J by 8 bases; unmatched bases: 7. CDR3 size: 14 residues. The germline gives CDR1 SNHLY, CDR2 FYNNEI. The CDR3 region is CASSGTSPWHEQFF. The CDR3 DNA sequence: TGTGCCAGCAGTGGGACTAGCCCGTGGCATGAGCAGTTCTTC.

The V call is TRBV28, the J call TRBJ1-6; D ambiguous. The CDR3 length is 11 residues. V dropped 7 bases and J dropped 15 bases, with 13 bases sitting between them. Per the germline V gene, CDR1 is MDHEN and CDR2 is SYDVKM. The CDR3, as DNA: TGTGCCAGCAAGGAGAGTAGGCTCCTCCACTTT. Translated: CASKESRLLHF.

The rearrangement uses TRBV6-5 and TRBJ2-1, with 14 positions matching TRBD2. CDR3 length: 13 residues. J gave up 13 bases and V 6 bases, and 5 bases lay outside the gene matches. CDR1 and CDR2 from the germline V gene are MNHEY and SVGAGI. In DNA, the CDR3 is TGTGCCAGCAGGAGGGGGACTAGCGGGAGTCAGTTCTTC. Translating gives CASRRGTSGSQFF.

The V call is TRBV7-2, the J call TRBJ2-2, with TRBD2 matching over 13 bases. V was clipped by 5 bases and J by 5 bases; unmatched bases: 11. Germline CDR1 SGHTA, CDR2 FQGNSA. The CDR3 is 18 amino acids. CDR3 amino acids: CASSPIWTSGSYTGELFF. The CDR3 DNA is TGTGCCAGCAGCCCAATCTGGACTAGCGGGAGCTATACCGGGGAGCTGTTTTTT.

The chain uses TRBV20-1 and TRBJ1-5; 11 positions match TRBD1. The germline CDR1 and CDR2 sequences are DFQATT and SNEGSKA (reference sequence). CDR3 length: 17 amino acids. V lost 3 bases and J lost 4; bases outside the gene matches: 11. The CDR3 nucleotides are TGCAGTGCTAGTAATCGACCCGGGACAGGGGGGAATCAGCCCCAGCATTTT. This gives the protein CSASNRPGTGGNQPQHF.

The rearrangement uses TRBV7-6 and TRBJ1-1, with 7 nucleotides matching TRBD1. Germline assignment: CDR1 SGHVS and CDR2 FNYEAQ. The CDR3 has 16 residues. V was clipped by 0 bases and J by 0 bases; unmatched bases: 4. The chain's CDR3 is CASSLAPTGVNTEAFF. CDR3 bases: TGTGCCAGCAGCTTAGCGCCTACAGGGGTGAACACTGAAGCTTTCTTT.

The V call is TRBV19, the J call TRBJ1-1; 8 nucleotides align to TRBD1. Germline CDR1 is LNHDA and CDR2 is SQIVND (reference sequence). After removal of 3 bases from V and 9 bases from J, the junction contained 6 bases not matched to a gene. This CDR3 has 13 residues. In DNA form, the CDR3 reads TGTGCCAGTAGTATGACAGGGGCGGATAAAGCTTTCTTT. Its protein is CASSMTGADKAFF.